The rows below give T cell receptor beta chains drawn from one sample of a study of blood T cell repertoires in COVID-19. Sequenced by immunoSEQ multiplex PCR; TCRdb stores in-frame clones only, minus some. The data show over 30,000 clones, roughly nine tenths seen once. Input material: peripheral blood. The receptor set was obtained from a woman older than 75 with active or convalescent COVID-19. Both conserved end residues are part of each CDR3. A D gene is named only where the DNA matches it firmly. Expanded clones get a size class; other rows say once, few or many, or leave the size out.

D gene,J gene,V gene,clone size,CDR3 DNA,CDR3 protein
.,TRBJ1-5,TRBV30,.,TGTGCCTGGAGTGTACAGGGCTATAGCAATCAGCCCCAGCATTTT,CAWSVQGYSNQPQHF
.,TRBJ1-3,TRBV19,.,TGTGCCAGTAGTTTCCCGGCTGGAAACACCATATATTTT,CASSFPAGNTIYF
.,TRBJ1-1,TRBV12-3/TRBV12-4,once,TGTGCCAGCAGTCCAAGCAGGGGCACTGAAGCTTTCTTT,CASSPSRGTEAFF
TRBD2,TRBJ2-1,TRBV6-5,.,TGTGCCAGCTCCCCCAGCGGGGGCCCCAATGAGCAGTTCTTC,CASSPSGGPNEQFF
.,TRBJ2-1,TRBV5-1,.,TGCGCCAGCAGCTTACGGGTTGATGAGCAGTTCTTC,CASSLRVDEQFF
.,TRBJ1-1,TRBV29-1,.,TGCAGCGTTGAGCGGGGGAACACTGAAGCTTTCTTT,CSVERGNTEAFF
TRBD2,TRBJ2-1,TRBV9,.,TGTGCCAGCAGCTACACTAGCGGGGTTTACAATGAGCAGTTCTTC,CASSYTSGVYNEQFF
TRBD1,TRBJ1-1,TRBV19,.,TGTGCCAGTAGTACCGCAGGGGGCGGTGAAGCTTTCTTT,CASSTAGGGEAFF
TRBD1,TRBJ1-4,TRBV18,.,TGTGCCAGCTCACCAGGACAGGTTACTAATGAAAAACTGTTTTTT,CASSPGQVTNEKLFF
TRBD2,TRBJ2-1,TRBV24-1,.,TGTGCCACCGCAGCGGGGGGGTACAATGAGCAGTTCTTC,CATAAGGYNEQFF
.,TRBJ1-5,TRBV19,.,TGTGCCAGTAGTATGAGACTGGGCCAAGCGGACAATCAGCCCCAGCATTTT,CASSMRLGQADNQPQHF
TRBD2,TRBJ2-5,TRBV9,.,TGTGCCAGCAGCGTAGCTAGCGGGGGGACTAAAGAGACCCAGTACTTC,CASSVASGGTKETQYF
.,TRBJ1-1,TRBV19,.,TGTGCCGGGGCCGGGGGGAACACTGAAGCTTTCTTT,CAGAGGNTEAFF
.,TRBJ2-2,TRBV27,few,TGTGCCAGCAGCGTTCAGGCCACCGGGGAGCTGTTTTTT,CASSVQATGELFF
TRBD1,TRBJ1-1,TRBV5-1,.,TGCGCCAGCAGCTGGGGACAGGGGTTGACTGAAGCTTTCTTT,CASSWGQGLTEAFF
.,TRBJ1-2,TRBV19,.,TGTGCCAGTAGCGAGGGGGGGTTCAACTATGGCTACACCTTC,CASSEGGFNYGYTF
TRBD1,TRBJ2-7,TRBV5-4,.,TGTGCCAGCAGCTTGGACAGGGGGCGACGGGCCGAGCAGTACTTC,CASSLDRGRRAEQYF